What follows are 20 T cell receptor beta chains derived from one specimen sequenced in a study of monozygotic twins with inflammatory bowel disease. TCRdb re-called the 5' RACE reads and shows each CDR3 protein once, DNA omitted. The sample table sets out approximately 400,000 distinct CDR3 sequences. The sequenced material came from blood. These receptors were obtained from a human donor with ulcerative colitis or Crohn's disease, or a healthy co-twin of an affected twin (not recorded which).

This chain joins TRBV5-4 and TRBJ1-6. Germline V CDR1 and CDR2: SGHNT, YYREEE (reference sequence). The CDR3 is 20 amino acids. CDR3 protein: CASSLEPPTLKSSYNSPLHF.

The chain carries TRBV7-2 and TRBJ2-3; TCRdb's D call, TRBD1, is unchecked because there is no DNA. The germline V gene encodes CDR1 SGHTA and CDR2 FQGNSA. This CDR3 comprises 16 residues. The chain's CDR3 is CASSSGDRINTDTQYF.

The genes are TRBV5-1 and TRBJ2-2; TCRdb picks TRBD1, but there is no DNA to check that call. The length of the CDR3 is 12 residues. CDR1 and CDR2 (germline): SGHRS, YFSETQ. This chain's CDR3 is CASSLRQGKLFF.

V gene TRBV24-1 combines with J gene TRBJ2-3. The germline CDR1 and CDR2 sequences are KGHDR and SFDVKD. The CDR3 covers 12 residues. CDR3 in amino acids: CATSDWTDTQYF.

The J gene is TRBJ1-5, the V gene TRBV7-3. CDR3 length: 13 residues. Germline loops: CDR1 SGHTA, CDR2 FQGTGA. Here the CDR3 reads CASSYKADQPQHF.

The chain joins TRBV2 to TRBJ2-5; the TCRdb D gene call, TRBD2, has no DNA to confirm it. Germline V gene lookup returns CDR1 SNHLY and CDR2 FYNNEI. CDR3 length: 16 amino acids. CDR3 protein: CASNLAGGTSGETQYF.

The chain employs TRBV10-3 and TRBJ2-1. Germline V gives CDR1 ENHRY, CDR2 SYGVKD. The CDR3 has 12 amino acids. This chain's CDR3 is CAISEYGGEQFF.

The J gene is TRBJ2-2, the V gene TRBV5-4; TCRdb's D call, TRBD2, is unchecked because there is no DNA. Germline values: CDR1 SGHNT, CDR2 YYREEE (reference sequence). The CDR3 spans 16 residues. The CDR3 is CASSSASGWNTGELFF. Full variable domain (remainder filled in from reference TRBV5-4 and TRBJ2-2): ETGVTQSPTHLIKTRGQQVTLRCSSQSGHNTVSWYQQALGQGPQFIFQYYREEENGRGNFPPRFSGLQFPNYSSELNVNALELDDSALYLCASSSASGWNTGELFFGEGSRLTVL.

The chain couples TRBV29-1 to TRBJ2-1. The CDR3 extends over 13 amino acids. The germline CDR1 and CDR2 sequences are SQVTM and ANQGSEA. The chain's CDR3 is CSLAAAAYNELFF.

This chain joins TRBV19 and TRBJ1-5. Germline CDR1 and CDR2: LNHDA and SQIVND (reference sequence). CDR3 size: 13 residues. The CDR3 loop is CASRLISNQPQHF.

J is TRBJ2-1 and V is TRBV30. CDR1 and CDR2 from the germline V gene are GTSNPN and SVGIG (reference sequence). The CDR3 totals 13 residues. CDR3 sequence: CAWSLRGTDEQFF.

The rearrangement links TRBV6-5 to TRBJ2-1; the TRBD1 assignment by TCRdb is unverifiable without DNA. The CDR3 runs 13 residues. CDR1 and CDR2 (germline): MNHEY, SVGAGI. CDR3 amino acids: CASSLRAGAEQFF.

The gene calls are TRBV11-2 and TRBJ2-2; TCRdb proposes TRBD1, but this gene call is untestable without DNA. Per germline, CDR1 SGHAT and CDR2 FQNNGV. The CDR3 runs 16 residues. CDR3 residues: CASSNRGQVGTGELFF.

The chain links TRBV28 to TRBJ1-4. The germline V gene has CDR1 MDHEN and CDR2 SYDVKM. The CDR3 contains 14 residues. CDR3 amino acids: CASRGPNGGEKLFF.

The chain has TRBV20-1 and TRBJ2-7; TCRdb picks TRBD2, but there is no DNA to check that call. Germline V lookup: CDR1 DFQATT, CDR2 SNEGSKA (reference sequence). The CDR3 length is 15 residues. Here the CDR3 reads CSAISGTFGTYEQYF.

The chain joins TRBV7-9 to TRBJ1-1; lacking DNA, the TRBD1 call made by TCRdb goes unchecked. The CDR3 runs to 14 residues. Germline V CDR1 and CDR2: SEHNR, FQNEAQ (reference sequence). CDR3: CASSLAQGSVEAFF.

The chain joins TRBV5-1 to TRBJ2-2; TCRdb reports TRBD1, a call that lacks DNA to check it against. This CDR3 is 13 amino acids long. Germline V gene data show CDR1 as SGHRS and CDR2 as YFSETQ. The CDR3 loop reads CASRRTGDGELFF.

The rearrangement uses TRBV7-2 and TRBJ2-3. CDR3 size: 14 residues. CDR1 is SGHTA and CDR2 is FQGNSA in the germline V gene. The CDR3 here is CASSLSLASDTQYF.

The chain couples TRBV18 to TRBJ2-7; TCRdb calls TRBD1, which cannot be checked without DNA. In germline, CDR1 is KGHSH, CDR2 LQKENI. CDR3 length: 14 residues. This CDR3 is CASSPTGTSGEQYF.

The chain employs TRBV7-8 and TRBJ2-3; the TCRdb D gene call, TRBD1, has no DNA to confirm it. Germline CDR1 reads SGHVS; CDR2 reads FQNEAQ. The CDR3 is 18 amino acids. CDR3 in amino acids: CASSPEAWGHSSTDTQYF.